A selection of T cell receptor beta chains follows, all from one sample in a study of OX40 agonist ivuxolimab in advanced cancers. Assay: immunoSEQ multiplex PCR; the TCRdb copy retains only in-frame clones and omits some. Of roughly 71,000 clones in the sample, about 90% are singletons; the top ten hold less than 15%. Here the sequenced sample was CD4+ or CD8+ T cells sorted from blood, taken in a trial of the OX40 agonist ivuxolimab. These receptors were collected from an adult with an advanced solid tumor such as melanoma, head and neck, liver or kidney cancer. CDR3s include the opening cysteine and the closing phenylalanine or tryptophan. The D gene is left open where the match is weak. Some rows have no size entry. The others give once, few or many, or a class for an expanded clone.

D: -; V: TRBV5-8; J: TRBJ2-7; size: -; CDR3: CASSLGKGYEQYF; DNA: TGTGCCAGCAGCTTGGGGAAAGGCTACGAGCAGTACTTC
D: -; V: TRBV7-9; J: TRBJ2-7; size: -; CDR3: CASSGIREPYEQYF; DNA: TGTGCCAGCAGCGGCATCAGGGAGCCCTACGAGCAGTACTTC
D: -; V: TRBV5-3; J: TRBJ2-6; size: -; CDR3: CARRRGRRGANVLTF; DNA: TGTGCCAGAAGAAGGGGGAGGCGTGGGGCCAACGTCCTGACTTTC
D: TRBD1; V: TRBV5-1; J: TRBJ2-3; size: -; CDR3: CASSWNDRGPTDTQYF; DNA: TGCGCCAGCAGCTGGAACGACAGGGGCCCCACAGATACGCAGTATTTT
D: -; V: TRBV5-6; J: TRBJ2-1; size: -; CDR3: CASTESHAVFLPQFF; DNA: TGTGCCAGCACCGAGTCGCATGCCGTTTTTCTGCCGCAGTTCTTC
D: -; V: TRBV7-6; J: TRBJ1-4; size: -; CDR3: CASSLGPGPSEKLFF; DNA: TGTGCCAGCAGCTTAGGTCCGGGCCCTAGTGAAAAACTGTTTTTT
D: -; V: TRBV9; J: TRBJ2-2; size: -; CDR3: CASSVVGDPTVTGELFF; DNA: TGTGCCAGCAGCGTAGTCGGGGACCCCACGGTGACCGGGGAGCTGTTTTTT
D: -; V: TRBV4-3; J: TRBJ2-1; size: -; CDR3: CASSQDAPTPYNEQFF; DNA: TGCGCCAGCAGCCAAGACGCCCCGACCCCTTACAATGAGCAGTTCTTC
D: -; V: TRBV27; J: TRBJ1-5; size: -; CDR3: CASSLRQSNQPQHF; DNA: TGTGCCAGCAGTTTAAGACAGAGCAATCAGCCCCAGCATTTT
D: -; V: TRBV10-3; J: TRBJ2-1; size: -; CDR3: CASTGELAGYEQFF; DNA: TGTGCCTCCACGGGAGAACTAGCTGGCTATGAGCAGTTCTTC
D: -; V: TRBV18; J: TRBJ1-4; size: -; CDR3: CASSPPRVLGNEKLFF; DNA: TGTGCCAGCTCACCACCGAGGGTGCTGGGTAATGAAAAACTGTTTTTT
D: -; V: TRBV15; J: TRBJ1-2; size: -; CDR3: CATSPVEGGYGYTF; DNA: TGTGCCACCAGCCCCGTAGAGGGGGGCTATGGCTACACCTTC
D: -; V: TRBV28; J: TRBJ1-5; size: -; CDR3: CASSWTDSNQPQHF; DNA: TGTGCCAGCAGTTGGACTGATAGCAATCAGCCCCAGCATTTT
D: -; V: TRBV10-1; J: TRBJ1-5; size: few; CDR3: CASSEGGNQPQHF; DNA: TGCGCCAGCAGTGAGGGGGGCAATCAGCCCCAGCATTTT
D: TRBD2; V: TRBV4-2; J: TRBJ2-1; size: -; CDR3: CASSWGLAGYNEQFF; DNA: TGTGCCAGCAGCTGGGGACTAGCGGGGTACAATGAGCAGTTCTTC
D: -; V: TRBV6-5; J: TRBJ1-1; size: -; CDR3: CASSARWNTEAFF; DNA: TGTGCCAGCAGTGCCCGCTGGAACACTGAAGCTTTCTTT
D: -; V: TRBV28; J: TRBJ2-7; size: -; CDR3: CASSLWQGTEQYF; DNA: TGTGCCAGCAGTTTATGGCAGGGTACCGAGCAGTACTTC
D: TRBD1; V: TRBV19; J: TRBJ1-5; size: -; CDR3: CASSLTGGYSNQPQHF; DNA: TGTGCCAGTAGCCTGACAGGGGGCTATAGCAATCAGCCCCAGCATTTT
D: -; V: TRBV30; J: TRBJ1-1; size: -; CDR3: CAWSLTGTEAFF; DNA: TGTGCCTGGAGTCTAACAGGGACCGAAGCTTTCTTT
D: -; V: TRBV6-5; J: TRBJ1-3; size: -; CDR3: CASSYSGAGNTIYF; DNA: TGTGCCAGCAGTTACTCGGGGGCTGGAAACACCATATATTTT
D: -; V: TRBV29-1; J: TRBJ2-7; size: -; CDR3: CSVEYLRVGVREQYF; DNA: TGCAGCGTTGAATATCTCAGGGTTGGGGTGAGGGAGCAGTACTTC
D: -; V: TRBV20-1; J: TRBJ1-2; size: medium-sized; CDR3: CSAPKAWGYTF; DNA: TGCAGTGCTCCAAAAGCGTGGGGCTACACCTTC
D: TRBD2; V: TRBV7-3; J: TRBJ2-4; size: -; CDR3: CASSLMGWIAGVENIQYF; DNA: TGTGCCAGCAGCTTAATGGGTTGGATAGCGGGAGTGGAAAACATTCAGTACTTC
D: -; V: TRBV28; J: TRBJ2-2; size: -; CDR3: CASSSGPAMAGELFF; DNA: TGTGCCAGCAGCTCGGGACCAGCGATGGCCGGGGAGCTGTTTTTT
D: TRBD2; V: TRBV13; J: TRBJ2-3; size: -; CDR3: CASSDRLAGLIADTQYF; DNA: TGTGCCAGCAGCGACCGACTAGCGGGCCTAATAGCAGATACGCAGTATTTT
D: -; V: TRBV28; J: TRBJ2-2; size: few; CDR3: CASSHRGTGELFF; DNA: TGTGCCAGCAGTCACAGAGGTACCGGGGAGCTGTTTTTT
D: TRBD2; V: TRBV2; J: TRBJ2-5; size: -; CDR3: CASSEGTSGRETQYF; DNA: TGTGCCAGCAGTGAAGGGACTAGCGGGCGGGAGACCCAGTACTTC
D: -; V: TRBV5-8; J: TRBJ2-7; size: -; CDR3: CASSLDGGQTYEQYF; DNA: TGTGCCAGCAGCTTAGACGGCGGCCAAACCTACGAGCAGTACTTC
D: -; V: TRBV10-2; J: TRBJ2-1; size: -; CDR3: CASSESGPLYNEQFF; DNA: TGCGCCAGCAGTGAATCAGGGCCCCTCTACAATGAGCAGTTCTTC
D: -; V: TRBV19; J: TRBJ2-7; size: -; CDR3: CASSPGRSSYEQYF; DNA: TGTGCCAGTAGTCCGGGACGGAGCTCCTACGAGCAGTACTTC
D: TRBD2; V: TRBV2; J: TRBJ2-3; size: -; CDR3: CASSSGTDTQYF; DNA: TGTGCCAGCTCTAGCGGTACAGATACGCAGTATTTT
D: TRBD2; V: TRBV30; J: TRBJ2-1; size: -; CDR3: CAWSSSGRVNEQFF; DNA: TGTGCCTGGAGCAGTAGCGGGAGGGTTAATGAGCAGTTCTTC
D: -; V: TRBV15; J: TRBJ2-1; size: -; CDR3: CATSTGNRNEQFF; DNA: TGTGCCACCAGCACCGGTAACAGGAATGAGCAGTTCTTC
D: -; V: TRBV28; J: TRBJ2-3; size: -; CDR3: CASSFFNSAGRITDTQYF; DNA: TGTGCCAGCAGTTTCTTTAACTCTGCGGGGCGGATCACAGATACGCAGTATTTT
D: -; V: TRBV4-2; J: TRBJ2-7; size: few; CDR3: CASSLMSGDEQYF; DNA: TGTGCCAGCAGCCTTATGTCCGGAGACGAGCAGTACTTC
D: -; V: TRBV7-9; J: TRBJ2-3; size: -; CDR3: CASSWTSTDTQYF; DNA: TGTGCCAGCAGCTGGACTAGCACAGATACGCAGTATTTT
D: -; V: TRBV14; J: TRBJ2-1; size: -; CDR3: CASSRTGFINEQFF; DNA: TGTGCCAGCAGCCGTACAGGGTTCATCAATGAGCAGTTCTTC
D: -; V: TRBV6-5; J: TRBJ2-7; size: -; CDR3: CASSFDLFTEQYF; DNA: TGTGCCAGCAGTTTCGATCTTTTTACCGAGCAGTACTTC
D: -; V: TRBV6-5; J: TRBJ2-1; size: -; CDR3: CASRPTGPSGNEQFF; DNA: TGTGCCAGCAGACCCACGGGACCTTCGGGCAATGAGCAGTTCTTC
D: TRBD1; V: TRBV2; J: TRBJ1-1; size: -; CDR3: CASSRSTGTMNTEAFF; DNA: TGTGCCAGCTCCCGATCGACAGGGACAATGAACACTGAAGCTTTCTTT
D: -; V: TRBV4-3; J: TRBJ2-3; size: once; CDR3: CASSQAGEADTQYF; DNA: TGCGCCAGCAGCCAAGCGGGGGAGGCAGATACGCAGTATTTT
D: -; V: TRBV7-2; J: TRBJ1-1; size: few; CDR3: CASSPSQGWTEAFF; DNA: TGTGCCAGCAGCCCCTCACAGGGTTGGACTGAAGCTTTCTTT
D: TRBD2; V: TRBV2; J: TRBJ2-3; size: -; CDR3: CASSQREVYYNTQYF; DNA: TGTGCCAGCAGCCAGCGGGAGGTCTACTATAATACGCAGTATTTT
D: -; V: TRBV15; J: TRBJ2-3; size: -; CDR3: CATSSSGETDTQYF; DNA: TGTGCCACCAGCAGTTCTGGGGAAACAGATACGCAGTATTTT
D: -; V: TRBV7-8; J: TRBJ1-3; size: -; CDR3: CASSSDLSSGNTIYF; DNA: TGTGCCAGCAGCTCAGACCTATCCTCTGGAAACACCATATATTTT
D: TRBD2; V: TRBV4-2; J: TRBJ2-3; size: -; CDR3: CASSQETTSGSTDTQYF; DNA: TGTGCCAGCAGCCAAGAAACCACTAGCGGAAGCACAGATACGCAGTATTTT